This T cell receptor beta chain was obtained from a study of T cell changes during pregnancy in multiple sclerosis. Germline V CDR1 and CDR2: SQVTM, ANQGSEA. V lost 5 bases to trimming and J lost 2 bases; unmatched junction nucleotides: 9. This CDR3 comprises 15 residues. Here immunoSEQ multiplex PCR was the method, and the copy in TCRdb shows in-frame clones only, minus some. Among about 25,000 clones listed, roughly 86% were seen once. Source: CD4+ T cells from peripheral blood mononuclear cells, taken in the second trimester of pregnancy. The chain combines TRBV29-1 with TRBJ2-5; 9 bases map to TRBD2. This sequence was found in a female donor in good health, enrolled as a control in a pregnancy study. In nucleotides, the CDR3 is TGCAGCGTTAAGGTCACTAGCGGGCATCAAGAGACCCAGTACTTC. Protein sequence: CSVKVTSGHQETQYF.